This T cell receptor (beta chain) was captured by sequencing in a study of T cell repertoires and HLA-DP antigens. As for the study in general: One stimulator alloantigen differed from self by one groove amino acid; the other by ten.

Amplification used primers for 54 TRBV and 13 TRBJ segments. The method was immunoSEQ multiplex PCR; TCRdb's version includes in-frame clones alone and lacks a portion of them. The sample consists of roughly 70,000 clones, around 77% of them appearing once. General study points: Average cumulative frequency of previously undetected clones was 36.3% against one allele and 45% to 65% against the other.

Concerning this clone: The antigen is undetermined.

CDR3 length equals 14 residues. J gave up 2 bases and V 10 bases, and 6 bases lay outside the gene matches. From germline, CDR1 is LNHDA and CDR2 SQIVND (reference sequence). The sample was CD4+ T cells from PBMCs. The V call is TRBV19, the J call TRBJ1-5, with 9 bases identical to TRBD1. This TCR derives from a man in his 60s in good health and CMV-seronegative. This CDR3 reads CAIARTGGNQPQHF. CDR3 DNA sequence: TGTGCCATAGCAAGGACAGGGGGCAATCAGCCCCAGCATTTT. Full variable domain (rest looked up from reference TRBV19 and TRBJ1-5): DGGITQSPKYLFRKEGQNVTLSCEQNLNHDAMYWYRQDPGQGLRLIYYSQIVNDFQKGDIAEGYSVSREKKESFPLTVTSAQKNPTAFYLCAIARTGGNQPQHFGDGTRLSIL.